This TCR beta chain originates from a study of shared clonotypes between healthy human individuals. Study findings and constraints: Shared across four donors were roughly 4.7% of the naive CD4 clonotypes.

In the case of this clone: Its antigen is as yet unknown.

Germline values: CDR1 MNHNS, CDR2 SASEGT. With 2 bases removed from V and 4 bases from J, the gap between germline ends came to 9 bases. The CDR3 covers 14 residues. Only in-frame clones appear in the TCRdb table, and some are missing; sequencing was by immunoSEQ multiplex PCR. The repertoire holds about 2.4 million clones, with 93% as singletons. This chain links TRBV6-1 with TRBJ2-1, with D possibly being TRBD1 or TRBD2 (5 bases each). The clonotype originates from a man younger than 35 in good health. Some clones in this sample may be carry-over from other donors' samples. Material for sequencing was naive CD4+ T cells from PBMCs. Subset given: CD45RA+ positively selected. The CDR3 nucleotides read TGTGCCAGCAGTGAAAGTGGGGGATACAATGAGCAGTTCTTC. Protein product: CASSESGGYNEQFF.